Below, 12 T cell receptor beta chains from the same sample are listed, as sequenced in a study of shared clonotypes between healthy human individuals. Produced via immunoSEQ multiplex PCR; TCRdb's table is partial and in-frame only. The sample lists about 1 million clones; about 76% were seen once. The material sequenced was memory CD4+ T cells sorted from blood. This sample's subset: CD45RA-negative fraction. The receptors here all came from a man between 18 and 35 years old in good health.

The chain couples TRBV7-9 to TRBJ2-1; unclear D gene. Germline CDR1 reads SEHNR; CDR2 reads FQNEAQ (reference sequence). The CDR3 loop spans 11 amino acids. V lost 2 bases, J lost 8 bases, and 4 bases lay in between. The CDR3 protein is CASSLFDEQFF. The CDR3 bases are TGTGCCAGCAGCTTATTTGATGAGCAGTTCTTC.

The genes are TRBV14 and TRBJ1-3, with D possibly TRBD1 on 5 matching bases. Germline V gene lookup returns CDR1 SGHDN and CDR2 FVKESK. V was shortened by 1 base and J by 7 bases, with 17 bases between the two germline ends. There are 16 residues in the CDR3. The CDR3 sequence is CASSQVWGLSGNTIYF. CDR3 DNA sequence: TGTGCCAGCAGCCAAGTGTGGGGACTATCAGGGAACACCATATATTTT. The complete variable domain, with remaining parts taken from reference TRBV14 and TRBJ1-3, reads EAGVTQFPSHSVIEKGQTVTLRCDPISGHDNLYWYRRVMGKEIKFLLHFVKESKQDESGMPNNRFLAERTGGTYSTLKVQPAELEDSGVYFCASSQVWGLSGNTIYFGEGSWLTVV.

This clone came up a few times. Other DNA sequences in this specimen translate into the identical CDR3. V and J are TRBV5-4 and TRBJ1-3; the D is unclear. This CDR3 spans 15 amino acids. Germline V gives CDR1 SGHNT, CDR2 YYREEE (reference sequence). Trimming cost V 0 bases and J 0 bases, with 7 bases left between them. The CDR3 DNA reads as TGTGCCAGCAGCTTGGGAGGCTACTCTGGAAACACCATATATTTT. Its translation is CASSLGGYSGNTIYF.

The chain has TRBV4-3 and TRBJ1-3; D is ambiguous. With 0 bases removed from V and 4 bases from J, the gap between germline ends came to 7 bases. The germline gives CDR1 LGHNA, CDR2 YSLEER. This CDR3 region has 14 residues. The CDR3 coding sequence is TGCGCCAGCAGCCAAGATCTTGGGGGAAACACCATATATTTT. It encodes CASSQDLGGNTIYF.

The chain joins TRBV7-2 to TRBJ2-7; D gene ambiguous. Germline CDR1 is SGHTA and CDR2 is FQGNSA. The CDR3 length is 13 residues. V was pared by 1 base and J by 2 bases, with 6 bases between. In nucleotides, the CDR3 is TGTGCCAGCAGCTTAGGAGATCCCTACGAGCAGTACTTC. Its translation is CASSLGDPYEQYF. Based on the CDR3 plus reference TRBV7-2 and TRBJ2-7, the full variable domain is GAGVSQSPSNKVTEKGKDVELRCDPISGHTALYWYRQSLGQGLEFLIYFQGNSAPDKSGLPSDRFSAERTGGSVSTLTIQRTQQEDSAVYLCASSLGDPYEQYFGPGTRLTVT.

This clone has a count of ten or more. The genes are TRBV25-1 and TRBJ2-7, with D perhaps TRBD1 (7 bases). The CDR3 extends over 16 amino acids. Germline V gives CDR1 MGHDK, CDR2 SYGVNS. With 0 bases removed from V and 1 base from J, the gap between germline ends came to 13 bases. The CDR3 sequence is CASSEYIQGGSYEQYF. The CDR3 nucleotides are TGTGCCAGCAGTGAATATATTCAGGGGGGTTCCTACGAGCAGTACTTC.

The table lists this clone with a count of one. The chain joins TRBV5-4 to TRBJ1-5; 7 bases fit TRBD1. Unmatched junction bases numbered 5, after V lost 1 base and J lost 4 bases. The V gene's germline CDR1 is SGHNT and CDR2 YYREEE (reference sequence). The CDR3 runs 15 residues. The CDR3 nucleotides are TGTGCCAGCAGCTTGTCAGGGGGGACTAATCAGCCCCAGCATTTT. This encodes CASSLSGGTNQPQHF.

V usage is TRBV9 and J usage is TRBJ2-7; D might be TRBD1 (6 bases). Per germline, CDR1 SGDLS and CDR2 YYNGEE. The CDR3 totals 14 residues. Trimming removed 3 bases from V and 2 bases from J, with 12 bases in between. As DNA, the CDR3 is TGTGCCAGCAGCGCAGACGGACAGACCTACGAGCAGTACTTC. Its translation: CASSADGQTYEQYF.

The V call is TRBV7-2, the J call TRBJ2-3, with D perhaps being TRBD1 or TRBD2 (5 bases each). This CDR3 has 13 amino acids. V was pared by 10 bases and J by 2 bases, with 13 bases between. Germline values: CDR1 SGHTA, CDR2 FQGNSA. The CDR3 DNA is TGTGCCACCAGGGACGGAAACACAGATACGCAGTATTTT. Translation: CATRDGNTDTQYF.

The rearrangement joins TRBV5-1 to TRBJ1-3; 7 positions agree with TRBD1. Germline CDR1 SGHRS, CDR2 YFSETQ. Trimming removed 2 bases from V and 0 bases from J; junction bases left unmatched: 2. There are 15 residues in the CDR3. The CDR3 region is CASSLRTGSGNTIYF. DNA of the CDR3: TGCGCCAGCAGCTTACGGACAGGCTCTGGAAACACCATATATTTT.

The chain's CDR3 is CASSQQHLTNEKLFF. For the CDR3, the DNA is TGCGCCAGCAGCCAACAACATCTGACTAATGAAAAACTGTTTTTT. This rearrangement joins TRBV5-1 to TRBJ1-4; D is uncertain. From germline, CDR1 is SGHRS and CDR2 YFSETQ. The CDR3 loop spans 15 amino acids. The germline V and J ends were trimmed by 4 bases and 2 bases, with 12 bases remaining between them.

This clone was seen a handful of times. This sample also contains other DNA sequences that code for the same CDR3. The genes are TRBV5-1 and TRBJ1-6; D remains unclear. Germline values: CDR1 SGHRS, CDR2 YFSETQ. This CDR3 is 16 amino acids long. The V end was cut by 0 bases, the J end by 0 bases, with 7 bases between. The CDR3 DNA follows: TGCGCCAGCAGCTTGGGAGGGAGCTCCTATAATTCACCCCTCCACTTT. Its translation is CASSLGGSSYNSPLHF.